This T cell receptor (beta chain) was sequenced during a study of tissue T cells after allogeneic stem cell transplantation. Study-level results: Within patients, tissue anatomy strongly shaped TCR repertoire composition.

Sample time point: mouse harvest day 14 after allogeneic transplant. The graft held 10^6 splenic CD5+ T cells and 10^7 T-cell-depleted bone marrow cells. B6 (H2b) cells into BALB/c (H2d) mice; tissues taken at day 7 or 14. This clone has just a few counts. What it binds is unknown. Gene names follow the mouse nomenclature. The observed sequence ends 1 residue before the CDR3 terminus, with the missing tail filled in from the germline J gene. The CDR3 spans 12 residues. Germline CDR1 and CDR2: KGHPV and FQNQEV (reference sequence). The V end was cut by 7 bases, the J end by 0 bases, with 6 bases between. Here immunoSEQ multiplex PCR was the method, and the copy in TCRdb shows in-frame clones only, minus some. The profile shows approximately 4,400 clones, about 50% of them singletons.

V usage is TRBV26 and J usage is TRBJ1-2, with no clear D. Input material: lymph node tissue. This clonotype was sampled from a female BALB/c mouse given C57BL/6 T cells with graft-versus-host disease after an allogeneic hematopoietic cell transplant. The sequenced part of the CDR3 DNA is TGTGCCAGCAACAATGCAAACTCCGACTACACC. The encoded protein is CASNNANSDYT. The whole CDR3 region reads CASNNANSDYTF. The full variable domain, rest sourced from reference TRBV26 and TRBJ1-2, is NSKVIQTPRYLVKGQGQKAKMRCIPEKGHPVVFWYQQNKNNEFKFLINFQNQEVLQQIDMTEKRFSAECPSNSPCSLEIQSSEAGDSALYLCASNNANSDYTFGSGTRLLVI.